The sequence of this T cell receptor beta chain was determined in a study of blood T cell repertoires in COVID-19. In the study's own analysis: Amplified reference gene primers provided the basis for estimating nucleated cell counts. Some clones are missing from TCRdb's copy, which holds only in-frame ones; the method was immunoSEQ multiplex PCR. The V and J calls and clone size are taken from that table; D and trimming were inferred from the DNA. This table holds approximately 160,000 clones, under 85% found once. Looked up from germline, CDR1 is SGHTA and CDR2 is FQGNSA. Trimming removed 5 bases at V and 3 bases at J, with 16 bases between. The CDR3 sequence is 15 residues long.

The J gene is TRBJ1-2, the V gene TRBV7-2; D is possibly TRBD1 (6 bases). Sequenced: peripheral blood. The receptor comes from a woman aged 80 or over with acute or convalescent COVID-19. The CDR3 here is CASSTHRGADYGYTF. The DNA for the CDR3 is TGTGCCAGCAGCACCCATCGGGGGGCCGACTATGGCTACACCTTC.